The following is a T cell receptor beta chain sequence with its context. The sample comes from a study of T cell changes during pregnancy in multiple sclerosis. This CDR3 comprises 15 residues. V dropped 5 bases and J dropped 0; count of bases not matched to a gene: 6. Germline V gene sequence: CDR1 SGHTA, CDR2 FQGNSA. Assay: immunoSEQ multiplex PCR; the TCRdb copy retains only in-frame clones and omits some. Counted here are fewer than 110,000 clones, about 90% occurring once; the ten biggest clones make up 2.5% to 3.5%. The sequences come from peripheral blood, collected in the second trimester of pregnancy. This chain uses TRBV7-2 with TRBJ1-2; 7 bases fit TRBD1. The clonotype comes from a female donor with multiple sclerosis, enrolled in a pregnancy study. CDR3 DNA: TGTGCCAGCAGCCTACAGGGGCTAGCTAACTATGGCTACACCTTC. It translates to CASSLQGLANYGYTF. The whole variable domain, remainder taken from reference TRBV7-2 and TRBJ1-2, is GAGVSQSPSNKVTEKGKDVELRCDPISGHTALYWYRQSLGQGLEFLIYFQGNSAPDKSGLPSDRFSAERTGGSVSTLTIQRTQQEDSAVYLCASSLQGLANYGYTFGSGTRLTVV.